This T cell receptor (beta chain) was sequenced during a study of blood T cell repertoires in COVID-19. Trimming took off 4 bases at V and 1 base at J, with 8 bases between the two ends. CDR3 length: 14 residues. From germline, CDR1 is SNHLY and CDR2 FYNNEI. The table came from immunoSEQ multiplex PCR; TCRdb's copy has only in-frame clones and leaves some out. Of around 250,000 clones listed, about 90% were seen once; the top ten hold about 1.2%. The source is a human donor in a cohort exposed to, infected with or recovered from COVID-19 (not recorded which). The donor label of this sample is uncertain. The material sequenced was PBMCs or T cells enriched from blood (not recorded which). This chain joins TRBV2 and TRBJ1-5, with D uncertain. The CDR3 sequence: CASSVGGSNQPQHF. The CDR3 DNA reads as TGTGCCAGCAGTGTTGGAGGGAGCAATCAGCCCCAGCATTTT. Complete variable domain (other parts from reference TRBV2 and TRBJ1-5): EPEVTQTPSHQVTQMGQEVILRCVPISNHLYFYWYRQILGQKVEFLVSFYNNEISEKSEIFDDQFSVERPDGSNFTLKIRSTKLEDSAMYFCASSVGGSNQPQHFGDGTRLSIL.